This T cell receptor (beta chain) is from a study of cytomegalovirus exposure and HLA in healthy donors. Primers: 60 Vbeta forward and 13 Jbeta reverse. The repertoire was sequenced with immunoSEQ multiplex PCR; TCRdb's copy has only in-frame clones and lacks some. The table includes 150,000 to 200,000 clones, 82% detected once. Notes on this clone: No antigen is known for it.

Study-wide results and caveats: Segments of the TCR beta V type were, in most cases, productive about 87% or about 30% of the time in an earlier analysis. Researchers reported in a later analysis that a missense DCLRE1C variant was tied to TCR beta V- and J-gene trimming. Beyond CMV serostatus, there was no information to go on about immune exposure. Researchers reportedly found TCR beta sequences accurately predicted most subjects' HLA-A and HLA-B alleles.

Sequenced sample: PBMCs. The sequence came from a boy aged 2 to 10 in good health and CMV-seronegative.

This CDR3 reads CASSGQGGTNYGYTF. The CDR3, as DNA: TGTGCCAGCAGCGGACAGGGGGGGACTAACTATGGCTACACCTTC. V is TRBV7-9 and J is TRBJ1-2, with TRBD1 identical over 10 bases. Germline-derived CDR1 and CDR2 are SEHNR and FQNEAQ (reference sequence). This CDR3 region has 15 residues. J gave up 0 bases and V 5 bases, and 3 bases lay outside the gene matches. Full variable domain (missing parts from reference TRBV7-9 and TRBJ1-2): DTGVSQNPRHKITKRGQNVTFRCDPISEHNRLYWYRQTLGQGPEFLTYFQNEAQLEKSRLLSDRFSAERPKGSFSTLEIQRTEQGDSAMYLCASSGQGGTNYGYTFGSGTRLTVV.